These 24 T cell receptor beta chains were all obtained from the same sample, sequenced in a study of blood T cells in healthy people across ages. A second PCR, run for about 6 to 12 cycles, used a sample-barcoded 5' primer plus a J-beta primer mix. TCRdb ran MiXCR on the 5' RACE reads and lists one entry per CDR3 protein. The sample carries about 800,000 distinct CDR3 sequences, roughly 46% recorded once. Sequenced sample: blood. These TCRs come from a man older than 75 in good health.

The chain employs TRBV7-2 and TRBJ2-5; 11 bases fit TRBD2. The better agreement between TRBJ2-7 and the DNA end casts doubt on the J call. Germline V gives CDR1 SGHTA, CDR2 FQGNSA. The CDR3 covers 15 residues. Here the CDR3 reads CASSLVAGGWYEQYF. In nucleotides, the CDR3 is TGTGCCAGCAGCTTAGTAGCGGGGGGGTGGTACGAGCAGTACTTC.

The V and J genes are TRBV20-1 and TRBJ2-2; no clear D. This CDR3 has 11 amino acids. Germline V CDR1 and CDR2: DFQATT, SNEGSKA (reference sequence). The V end was cut by 2 bases, the J end by 6 bases, with 4 bases between. The CDR3 here is CSARFSGELFF. The CDR3, as DNA: TGCAGTGCTAGATTTTCCGGGGAGCTGTTTTTT.

The rearrangement joins TRBV2 to TRBJ2-1, with a tentative D call TRBD1 (6 bases). Per germline, CDR1 SNHLY and CDR2 FYNNEI. V lost 11 bases, J lost 6 bases, and 23 bases lay in between. The CDR3 is 15 amino acids. CDR3 region: CAGNSGTRAANEQFF. Here the CDR3 DNA reads TGTGCCGGAAACAGTGGGACACGTGCGGCCAATGAGCAGTTCTTC.

J is TRBJ2-1 and V is TRBV6-6; possible D gene TRBD2, 5 bases. This CDR3 spans 11 amino acids. Trimming removed 8 bases from V and 7 bases from J, with 9 bases in between. Germline CDR1 MNHNY, CDR2 SVGAGI (reference sequence). The chain's CDR3 is CASLSGNEQFF. DNA for the CDR3: TGTGCCAGCTTATCGGGGAATGAGCAGTTCTTC.

The chain employs TRBV5-1 and TRBJ2-7; D remains unclear. Per germline, CDR1 SGHRS and CDR2 YFSETQ. The CDR3 totals 14 residues. Trimming removed 4 bases from V and 1 base from J, with 12 bases in between. The chain's CDR3 is CASSLDPPSYEQYF. DNA for the CDR3: TGCGCCAGCAGCCTGGACCCTCCTTCCTACGAGCAGTACTTC.

The gene calls are TRBV6-5 and TRBJ2-5; D is perhaps TRBD1 (5 bases). The V end lost 7 bases, the J end lost 11 bases, and 26 bases lay between the germline ends. The CDR3 extends over 15 amino acids. Germline lookup yields CDR1 MNHEY and CDR2 SVGAGI. As DNA, the CDR3 is TGTGCCAGCAATTCTAGGGGTAGCCCCCAAAATGAGCAGTACTTC. Protein product: CASNSRGSPQNEQYF.

Turning to this clonotype: At one end, the junction sequence differs from germline, possibly due to a read error. The chain is built from TRBV29-1 and TRBJ1-1, with 7 bases lining up with TRBD1. Germline loops: CDR1 SQVTM, CDR2 ANQGSEA. The CDR3 contains 13 residues. The CDR3 region is CSLNRGRNAEAFF. CDR3 bases: TGCAGCCTTAACAGGGGAAGGAACGCTGAAGCTTTCTTT.

The chain employs TRBV7-2 and TRBJ1-2; possibly TRBD1 for D (5 bases). With 4 bases removed from V and 4 bases from J, the gap between germline ends came to 16 bases. CDR3 length equals 15 residues. Per the germline V gene, CDR1 is SGHTA and CDR2 is FQGNSA. The CDR3 DNA is TGTGCCAGCAGCTCCGCCCCGACAGTGATCTATGGCTACACCTTC. Residues: CASSSAPTVIYGYTF.

Only a few counts were recorded for this clonotype. The chain recombines TRBV10-1 with TRBJ2-1; 9 nucleotides match TRBD1. Trimming took 5 bases from V and 6 from J; bases not matched to a gene: 5. This CDR3 is built from 14 residues. Germline assignment: CDR1 WNHNN and CDR2 SYGVQD (reference sequence). The chain's CDR3 is CASSNPDRGNEQFF. The CDR3 DNA is TGCGCCAGCAGTAATCCGGACAGGGGCAATGAGCAGTTCTTC.

The chain links TRBV19 to TRBJ2-3, with D unclear. Germline values: CDR1 LNHDA, CDR2 SQIVND (reference sequence). There are 15 residues in the CDR3. Trimming left V 6 bases short and J 1 base short, with 14 bases between. This CDR3 is CASSSPELGTDTQYF. The CDR3 region has the DNA TGTGCCAGTAGCTCCCCGGAGTTGGGCACAGATACGCAGTATTTT.

This clonotype has at least ten counts. This rearrangement joins TRBV11-3 to TRBJ2-7, with TRBD2 identical over 8 bases. J gave up 6 bases and V 5 bases, and 3 bases lay outside the gene matches. Germline CDR1 reads SGHNT; CDR2 reads YENEEA. The CDR3 spans 12 residues. CDR3 coding DNA: TGTGCCAGCAGCCCTCTAGCGGGCGAGCAGTACTTC. This gives the protein CASSPLAGEQYF.

J is TRBJ2-3 and V is TRBV29-1; no firm D call. The CDR3 contains 12 residues. V was clipped by 3 bases and J by 0 bases, with 4 bases between them. CDR1 SQVTM and CDR2 ANQGSEA come from the germline V gene. As DNA, the CDR3 is TGCAGCGTTGATGCCAGCACAGATACGCAGTATTTT. Translated: CSVDASTDTQYF.

As concerns this clonotype: A read error may account for a junction end that differs from germline. This sequence joins TRBV5-6 and TRBJ2-1, with D maybe TRBD1 (6 bases). The CDR3 contains 14 residues. CDR1 and CDR2 (germline): SGHDT, YYEEEE. The CDR3 sequence is CVSSLGRTDNEQFF. The CDR3 DNA sequence: TGTGTCAGCAGCTTGGGTCGGACAGATAATGAGCAGTTCTTC.

This clonotype was recorded at least ten times. The chain carries TRBV5-1 and TRBJ1-1; 7 bases agree with TRBD1. This CDR3 has 14 residues. Germline CDR1 is SGHRS and CDR2 is YFSETQ. The trim removed 2 bases at V and 5 bases at J, leaving 6 bases unmatched. The CDR3 loop reads CASSLQGRETEAFF. The CDR3, as DNA: TGCGCCAGCAGCTTACAGGGGCGAGAGACTGAAGCTTTCTTT.

CDR3 protein: CASSNQAPSTDTQYF. CDR3 nucleotides: TGTGCCAGCAGTAACCAGGCCCCTAGCACAGATACGCAGTATTTT. This rearrangement joins TRBV27 to TRBJ2-3; D unclear. The CDR3 is 15 residues long. Germline V gene sequence: CDR1 MNHEY, CDR2 SMNVEV (reference sequence). V was pared by 5 bases and J by 0 bases, with 12 bases between.

Concerning this clonotype itself: A much larger clone is a single base away; this may be a read error. The V call is TRBV5-1, the J call TRBJ2-7, with 13 positions matching TRBD2. Trimming removed 5 bases from V and 5 bases from J; junction bases left unmatched: 10. Germline assignment: CDR1 SGHRS and CDR2 YFSETQ. The CDR3 runs to 16 residues. The CDR3, as DNA: TGCGCCAGCAGTTCCCAAGGGACTAGCGGGATTGACGAGCAGTACTTC. Translating it yields CASSSQGTSGIDEQYF.

The chain uses TRBV5-1 and TRBJ2-1; D is undetermined. There are 14 residues in the CDR3. The germline V gene encodes CDR1 SGHRS and CDR2 YFSETQ. Trimming removed 0 bases from V and 6 bases from J, with 10 bases in between. For the CDR3, the DNA is TGCGCCAGCAGCTTGGGTAGTCTCCTCAATGAGCAGTTCTTC. It codes for CASSLGSLLNEQFF.

This clonotype was counted only a few times. This chain joins TRBV27 and TRBJ2-5; weak D call: TRBD1 (6 bases). The V end lost 5 bases, the J end lost 11 bases, and 15 bases lay between the germline ends. Germline lookup yields CDR1 MNHEY and CDR2 SMNVEV (reference sequence). The CDR3 covers 12 residues. CDR3 region: CASSLRDNEQYF. The CDR3 DNA sequence: TGTGCCAGCAGTCTCCGGGACAATGAGCAGTACTTC.

The genes are TRBV27 and TRBJ1-5; TRBD1 is a possible D gene (6 bases). Germline CDR1 MNHEY, CDR2 SMNVEV (reference sequence). V was shortened by 5 bases and J by 7 bases, with 18 bases between the two germline ends. The CDR3 covers 15 residues. CDR3 protein: CASSITQGTRQPQHF. CDR3 DNA sequence: TGTGCCAGCAGTATAACACAGGGAACCCGACAGCCCCAGCATTTT.

The V and J genes are TRBV20-1 and TRBJ2-1, with 7 positions matching TRBD2. The V gene's germline CDR1 is DFQATT and CDR2 SNEGSKA (reference sequence). The CDR3 extends over 15 amino acids. Trimming took 5 bases from V and 1 from J; bases not matched to a gene: 8. In DNA form, the CDR3 reads TGCAGTGCTCGTAGAGCGGGGCCGTCCTACAATGAGCAGTTCTTC. Translation: CSARRAGPSYNEQFF.

Worth noting for this clonotype: At one of its ends the junction is not consistent with the germline gene, which may arise from a read error. The chain employs TRBV12-3 or TRBV12-4 and TRBJ2-3, with D possibly TRBD1 on 5 matching bases. This CDR3 is 15 amino acids long. The CDR3 DNA sequence: TGTGCCAGCAGTGACGACAGACTGGGCACAGATATGCAGTATTTT. Translated: CASSDDRLGTDMQYF.

The sample holds a few counts of this clonotype. V and J are TRBV28 and TRBJ1-2; the D is unclear. The V gene's germline CDR1 is MDHEN and CDR2 SYDVKM. Between the trimmed V and J ends, which lost 3 bases and 3 bases, there was a span of 14 bases. The CDR3 contains 15 residues. The CDR3 is CASSFLADTDYGYTF. The CDR3 nucleotides are TGTGCCAGCAGTTTTTTAGCGGATACCGACTATGGCTACACCTTC.

This chain connects TRBV5-6 to TRBJ2-7; 10 bases agree with TRBD2. The V segment lost 4 bases and the J segment 7 bases; nucleotides outside the gene matches: 17. The CDR3 extends over 17 amino acids. CDR1 is SGHDT and CDR2 is YYEEEE in the germline V gene. The CDR3 nucleotides are TGTGCCAGCAGCCCCAAGACTAGCGGGTCATATTTGGGGGAGCAGTACGTC. This gives the protein CASSPKTSGSYLGEQYV.

This clonotype was picked up a small number of times. The J gene is TRBJ2-7, the V gene TRBV12-3 or TRBV12-4; D is possibly TRBD1 or TRBD2 (5 bases each). The CDR3 consists of 13 residues. Between the trimmed V and J ends, which lost 8 bases and 2 bases, there was a span of 13 bases. The CDR3 bases are TGTGCCAGCGCTTGGGACGGCCCCTACGAGCAGTACTTC. Translated, it gives CASAWDGPYEQYF.